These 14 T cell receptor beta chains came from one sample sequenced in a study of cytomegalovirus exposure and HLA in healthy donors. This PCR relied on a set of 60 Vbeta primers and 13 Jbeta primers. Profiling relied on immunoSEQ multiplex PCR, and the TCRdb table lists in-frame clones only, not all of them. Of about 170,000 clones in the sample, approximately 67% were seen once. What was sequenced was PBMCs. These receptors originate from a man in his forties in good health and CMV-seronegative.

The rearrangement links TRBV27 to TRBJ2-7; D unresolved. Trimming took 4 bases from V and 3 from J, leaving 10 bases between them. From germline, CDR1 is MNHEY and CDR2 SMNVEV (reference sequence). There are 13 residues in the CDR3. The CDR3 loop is CASSWSKYYEQYF. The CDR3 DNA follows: TGTGCCAGCAGTTGGAGCAAATACTACGAGCAGTACTTC.

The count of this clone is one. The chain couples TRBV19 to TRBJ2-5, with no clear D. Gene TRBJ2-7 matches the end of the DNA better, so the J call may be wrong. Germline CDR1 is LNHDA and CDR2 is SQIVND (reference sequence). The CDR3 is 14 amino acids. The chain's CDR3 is CASSALGGTYEQYF. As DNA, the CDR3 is TGTGCCAGTAGCGCCCTAGGCGGAACCTACGAGCAGTACTTC.

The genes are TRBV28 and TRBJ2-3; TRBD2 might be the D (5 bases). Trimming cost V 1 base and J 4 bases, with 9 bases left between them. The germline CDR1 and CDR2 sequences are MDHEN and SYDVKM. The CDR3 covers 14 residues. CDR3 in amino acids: CASSLSLAADTQYF. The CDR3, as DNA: TGTGCCAGCAGTTTATCCCTAGCTGCAGATACGCAGTATTTT.

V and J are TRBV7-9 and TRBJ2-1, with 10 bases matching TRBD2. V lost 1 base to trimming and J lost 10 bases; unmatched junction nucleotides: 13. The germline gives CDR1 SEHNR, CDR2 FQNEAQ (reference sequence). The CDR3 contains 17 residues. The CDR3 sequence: CASSLVGSGRVGNEQFF. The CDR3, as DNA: TGTGCCAGCAGCTTAGTCGGGAGCGGGAGGGTCGGGAACGAGCAGTTCTTC.

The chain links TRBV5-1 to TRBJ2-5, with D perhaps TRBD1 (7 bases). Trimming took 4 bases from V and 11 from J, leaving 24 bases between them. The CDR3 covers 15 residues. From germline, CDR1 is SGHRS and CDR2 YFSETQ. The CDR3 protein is CASSPTTGSPGEQYF. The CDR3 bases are TGCGCCAGCAGCCCAACGACAGGGTCACCGGGGGAGCAGTACTTC.

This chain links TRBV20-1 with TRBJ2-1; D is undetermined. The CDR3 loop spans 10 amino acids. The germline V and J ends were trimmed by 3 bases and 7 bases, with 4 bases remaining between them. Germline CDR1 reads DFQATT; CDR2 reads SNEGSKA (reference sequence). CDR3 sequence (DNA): TGCAGTGCTAGTCAGAATGAGCAGTTCTTC. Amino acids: CSASQNEQFF.

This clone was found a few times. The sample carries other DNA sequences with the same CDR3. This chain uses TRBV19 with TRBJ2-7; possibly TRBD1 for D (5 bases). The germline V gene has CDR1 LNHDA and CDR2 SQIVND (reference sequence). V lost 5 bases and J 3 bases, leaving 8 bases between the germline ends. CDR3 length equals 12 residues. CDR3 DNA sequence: TGTGCCAGTAGTGCTAGGGGCTACGAGCAGTACTTC. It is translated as CASSARGYEQYF. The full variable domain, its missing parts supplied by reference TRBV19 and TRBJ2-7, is DGGITQSPKYLFRKEGQNVTLSCEQNLNHDAMYWYRQDPGQGLRLIYYSQIVNDFQKGDIAEGYSVSREKKESFPLTVTSAQKNPTAFYLCASSARGYEQYFGPGTRLTVT.

The CDR3 nucleotides are TGCGCCAGCAGCTTGGCCCCGGGTACTAATGAAAAACTGTTTTTT. Amino acid sequence: CASSLAPGTNEKLFF. This chain uses TRBV5-1 with TRBJ1-4; D is ambiguous. V was clipped by 0 bases and J by 2 bases, with 8 bases between them. Germline V gene lookup returns CDR1 SGHRS and CDR2 YFSETQ. The CDR3 covers 15 residues. Together with reference TRBV5-1 and TRBJ1-4, the CDR3 gives the full variable domain: KAGVTQTPRYLIKTRGQQVTLSCSPISGHRSVSWYQQTPGQGLQFLFEYFSETQRNKGNFPGRFSGRQFSNSRSEMNVSTLELGDSALYLCASSLAPGTNEKLFFGSGTQLSVL.

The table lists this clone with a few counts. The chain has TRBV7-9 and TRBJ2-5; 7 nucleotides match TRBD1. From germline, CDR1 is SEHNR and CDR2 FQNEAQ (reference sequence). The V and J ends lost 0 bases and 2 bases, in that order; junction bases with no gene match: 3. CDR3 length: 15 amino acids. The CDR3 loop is CASSLALTGQETQYF. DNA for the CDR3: TGTGCCAGCAGCTTAGCGCTGACAGGGCAAGAGACCCAGTACTTC.

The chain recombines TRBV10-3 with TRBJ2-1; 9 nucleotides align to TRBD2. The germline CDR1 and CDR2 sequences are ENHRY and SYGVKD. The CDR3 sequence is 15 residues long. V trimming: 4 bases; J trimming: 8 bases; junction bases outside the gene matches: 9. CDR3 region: CAISVRGGGAYEQFF. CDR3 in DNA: TGTGCCATCAGTGTTCGTGGCGGGGGGGCCTATGAGCAGTTCTTC.

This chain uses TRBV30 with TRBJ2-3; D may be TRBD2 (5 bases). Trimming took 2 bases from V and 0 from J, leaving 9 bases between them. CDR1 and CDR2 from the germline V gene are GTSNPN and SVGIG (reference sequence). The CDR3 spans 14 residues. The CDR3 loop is CAWSPGGSTDTQYF. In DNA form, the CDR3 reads TGTGCCTGGAGTCCTGGCGGGAGCACAGATACGCAGTATTTT.

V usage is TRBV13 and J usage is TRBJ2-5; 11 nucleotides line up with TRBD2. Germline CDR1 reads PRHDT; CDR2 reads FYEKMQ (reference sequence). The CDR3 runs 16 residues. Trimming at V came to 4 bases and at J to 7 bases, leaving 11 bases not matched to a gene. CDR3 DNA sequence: TGTGCCAGCAGCTCTAGCGGGAGGACCTTCGGGCGGACCCAGTACTTC. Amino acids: CASSSSGRTFGRTQYF.

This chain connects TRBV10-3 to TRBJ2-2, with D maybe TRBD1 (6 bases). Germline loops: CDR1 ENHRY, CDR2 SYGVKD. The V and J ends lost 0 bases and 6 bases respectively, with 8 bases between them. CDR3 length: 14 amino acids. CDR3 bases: TGTGCCATCAGTGAGTCGAGGGGGTCCGGGGAGCTGTTTTTT. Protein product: CAISESRGSGELFF.

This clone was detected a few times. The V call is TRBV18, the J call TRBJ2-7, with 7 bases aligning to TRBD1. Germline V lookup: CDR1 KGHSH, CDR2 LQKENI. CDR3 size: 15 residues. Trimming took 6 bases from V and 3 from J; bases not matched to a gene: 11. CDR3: CASSPIDREGYEQYF. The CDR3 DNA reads TGTGCCAGCTCCCCAATAGACAGGGAAGGCTACGAGCAGTACTTC.